The rows below give T cell receptor beta chains drawn from one sample of a study of PD-L1 blockade in urothelial cancer. The table came from immunoSEQ multiplex PCR; TCRdb's copy has only in-frame clones and leaves some out. This sample has 65,000 to 80,000 clones, with around 90% found just once. Source: PBMCs, taken around atezolizumab (anti-PD-L1) treatment. These receptors originate from a man in his sixties or seventies with urothelial cancer. The CDR3 runs from the conserved cysteine through the conserved F or W. A D gene is named only where the DNA matches it firmly. The size entry is marked missing in some rows and otherwise reads once, few, many or a size class.

>TRBJ1-3|.|TRBV9|.
CASSGAEDSTYSGNTIYF
TGTGCCAGCAGCGGGGCGGAGGACAGTACATACTCTGGAAACACCATATATTTT
>TRBJ2-3|.|TRBV7-8|TRBD1
CASSSGTAWADTQYF
TGTGCCAGCAGCTCCGGGACAGCCTGGGCAGATACGCAGTATTTT
>TRBJ2-2|.|TRBV7-3|TRBD2
CASSPTSSTGELFF
TGTGCCAGCAGCCCGACTAGCAGCACCGGGGAGCTGTTTTTT
>TRBJ1-4|.|TRBV6-9|TRBD1
CASNTFSGQGREKLFF
TGTGCCAGCAATACATTCTCGGGACAGGGACGGGAAAAACTGTTTTTT
>TRBJ2-6|.|TRBV5-1|.
CASSLVGQIRSGANVLTF
TGCGCCAGCAGCTTGGTTGGACAGATTCGCTCTGGGGCCAACGTCCTGACTTTC
>TRBJ1-2|.|TRBV7-9|TRBD1
CATDPGQGLSLYGYTF
TGTGCCACCGACCCGGGACAGGGCCTTTCACTTTATGGCTACACCTTC
>TRBJ2-4|once|TRBV7-2|TRBD2
CASSLASGSGNIQYF
TGTGCCAGCAGCTTGGCTAGCGGGAGTGGTAACATTCAGTACTTC
>TRBJ2-7|.|TRBV11-2|.
CASSFSGFGEQYF
TGTGCCAGCAGCTTTTCGGGGTTTGGCGAGCAGTACTTC
>TRBJ1-1|.|TRBV7-2|.
CASSFFQANTEAFF
TGTGCCAGCAGCTTCTTTCAGGCTAACACTGAAGCTTTCTTT
>TRBJ1-5|.|TRBV19|TRBD1
CASSTQTGGGFVQPQHF
TGTGCCAGTAGTACGCAGACAGGGGGTGGGTTTGTTCAGCCCCAGCATTTT
>TRBJ2-3|.|TRBV18|.
CASSPRQVLRTDTQYF
TGTGCCAGCTCACCTCGACAGGTCTTACGCACAGATACGCAGTATTTT
>TRBJ2-3|.|TRBV5-5|TRBD1
CASTSPGTDSDTQYF
TGTGCCAGCACCTCACCCGGGACAGATTCAGATACGCAGTATTTT
>TRBJ1-1|.|TRBV11-2|.
CASSPSTDLNTEAFF
TGTGCCAGCAGCCCCTCGACAGACTTGAACACTGAAGCTTTCTTT
>TRBJ2-7|.|TRBV18|.
CASSPPSTRAYEQYF
TGTGCCAGCTCACCACCGTCTACCAGGGCATACGAGCAGTACTTC
>TRBJ2-7|.|TRBV13|TRBD2
CASSLGLWTSGRTVHEQYF
TGTGCCAGCAGCTTAGGCTTATGGACTAGCGGGAGGACAGTACACGAGCAGTACTTC
>TRBJ2-2|.|TRBV6-6|.
CASTHRRGTGELFF
TGTGCCAGCACTCACAGGCGCGGCACCGGGGAGCTGTTTTTT
>TRBJ2-1|.|TRBV5-1|TRBD2
CASSIAGSSYNEQFF
TGCGCCAGCAGCATAGCGGGGAGCTCCTACAATGAGCAGTTCTTC
>TRBJ2-7|few|TRBV7-9|.
CASSLDSSSYEQYF
TGTGCCAGCAGCTTAGACAGTAGCTCCTACGAGCAGTACTTC
>TRBJ2-7|.|TRBV18|TRBD1
CASSPTGGTYEQYF
TGTGCCAGCTCACCGACAGGGGGTACCTACGAGCAGTACTTC
>TRBJ2-5|.|TRBV9|.
CASSVATRETQYF
TGTGCCAGCAGCGTAGCCACGCGAGAGACCCAGTACTTC
>TRBJ1-1|.|TRBV18|TRBD1
CASSLDRGGTEAFF
TGTGCCAGCTCACTGGACAGGGGAGGGACTGAAGCTTTCTTT
>TRBJ2-7|.|TRBV28|TRBD1
CASSLLTGVSYEQYF
TGTGCCAGCAGTTTATTGACAGGGGTTTCCTACGAGCAGTACTTC
>TRBJ2-2|.|TRBV7-2|.
CASSFTGSGELFF
TGTGCCAGCAGCTTTACAGGGTCCGGGGAGCTGTTTTTT
>TRBJ1-2|.|TRBV28|.
CASSFRGGGGGYTF
TGTGCCAGCAGTTTTCGTGGGGGGGGAGGGGGCTACACCTTC
>TRBJ2-3|many|TRBV5-1|.
CASRGLTDTQYF
TGCGCCAGCCGCGGTCTTACAGATACGCAGTATTTT
>TRBJ1-1|.|TRBV19|.
CASSMRGYTEAFF
TGTGCCAGTAGTATGCGGGGCTACACTGAAGCTTTCTTT
>TRBJ2-2|.|TRBV9|.
CASSVVPGNTGELFF
TGTGCCAGCAGCGTAGTCCCAGGGAACACCGGGGAGCTGTTTTTT
>TRBJ2-5|once|TRBV15|TRBD2
CATSPRVAGASETQYF
TGTGCCACCAGCCCCCGGGTAGCGGGAGCCTCGGAGACCCAGTACTTC
>TRBJ1-2|.|TRBV2|TRBD1
CASSETGGAYGYTF
TGTGCCAGCAGTGAAACAGGGGGGGCCTATGGCTACACCTTC
>TRBJ1-2|.|TRBV27|TRBD1
CASAPGDSRNYGYTF
TGTGCCAGCGCCCCCGGGGACAGCAGAAACTATGGCTACACCTTC
>TRBJ1-2|.|TRBV28|TRBD1
CASSGDRSGGYGYTF
TGTGCCAGCAGTGGGGACAGGTCGGGTGGCTATGGCTACACCTTC
>TRBJ2-3|.|TRBV5-1|.
CASSDLSGADTQYF
TGCGCCAGCAGCGACTTGTCGGGGGCAGATACGCAGTATTTT
>TRBJ2-7|once|TRBV11-2|.
CASSAVQGHPYYEQYF
TGTGCCAGCAGCGCCGTTCAGGGGCACCCTTACTACGAGCAGTACTTC
>TRBJ1-2|.|TRBV7-9|TRBD1
CASSVGQGEMYGYTF
TGTGCCAGCAGCGTAGGACAGGGGGAAATGTATGGCTACACCTTC
>TRBJ2-7|once|TRBV5-4|.
CASGREGANYEQYF
TGTGCCAGCGGGCGGGAAGGGGCTAACTACGAGCAGTACTTC
>TRBJ2-7|once|TRBV6-5|TRBD1
CASSPQGVGEQYF
TGTGCCAGCAGTCCCCAGGGGGTCGGCGAGCAGTACTTC
>TRBJ2-5|.|TRBV2|TRBD1
CASSEGGRGWQETQYF
TGTGCCAGCAGCGAAGGTGGCAGGGGGTGGCAAGAGACCCAGTACTTC
>TRBJ2-3|.|TRBV6-4|TRBD2
CASSDGRAGDTDTQYF
TGTGCCAGCAGTGACGGGAGGGCCGGGGACACAGATACGCAGTATTTT
>TRBJ2-1|.|TRBV6-6|.
CASSYAGSSYNEQFF
TGTGCCAGCAGTTACGCGGGAAGCTCCTACAATGAGCAGTTCTTC
>TRBJ2-1|once|TRBV5-8|.
CASSLRNEQFF
TGTGCCAGCAGCTTGCGGAATGAGCAGTTCTTC
>TRBJ1-2|.|TRBV6-5|TRBD1
CASSLQGYGYTF
TGTGCCAGCAGTTTACAGGGGTATGGCTACACCTTC
>TRBJ2-1|.|TRBV19|.
CASSDSLAYPYNEQFF
TGTGCCAGTAGTGATAGTCTAGCGTATCCCTACAATGAGCAGTTCTTC